The 10 T cell receptor beta chains below all came from one sample that was sequenced in a study of CD8+CD57+ T cells in acquired aplastic anemia. Genomic DNA provided the template from which TCR beta VDJ and CDR3 profiles were obtained. TCRdb itself ran the reads through MiXCR, one entry per CDR3 protein. The top ten hold around 1.1% of the sample, which has about 220,000 distinct CDR3 sequences, roughly 35% seen once. Material for sequencing was sorted CD4+, CD8+, or CD8+CD57+ T cells (not recorded which) from PBMCs. These TCRs come from a human donor in good health, serving as a control.

The chain combines TRBV13 with TRBJ2-3; D gene uncertain. Germline CDR1 reads PRHDT; CDR2 reads FYEKMQ (reference sequence). There are 13 residues in the CDR3. Trimming shortened V by 3 bases and J by 2 bases, and 6 bases separated the two germline ends. The CDR3 loop reads CASSFLNTDTQYF. DNA for the CDR3: TGTGCCAGCAGCTTCCTGAACACAGATACGCAGTATTTT.

In its sample, this clonotype was seen many times. The rearrangement links TRBV10-3 to TRBJ2-6; D perhaps matches TRBD1 (6 bases). Germline lookup yields CDR1 ENHRY and CDR2 SYGVKD. Trimming shortened V by 5 bases and J by 4 bases, and 12 bases separated the two germline ends. The CDR3 has 15 amino acids. The CDR3 sequence is CAISQQGSGANVLTF. The CDR3, as DNA: TGTGCCATCAGTCAACAGGGATCCGGGGCCAACGTCCTGACTTTC.

This clonotype was picked up many times. The chain has TRBV5-1 and TRBJ1-1; D might be TRBD1 (5 bases). CDR1 is SGHRS, CDR2 YFSETQ, per germline. V dropped 2 bases and J dropped 1 base, with 6 bases sitting between them. This CDR3 contains 13 residues. CDR3 sequence reads: CASSFGTNTEAFF. The CDR3 DNA follows: TGCGCCAGCAGCTTTGGGACGAACACTGAAGCTTTCTTT.

At least ten counts were recorded for this clonotype. This chain joins TRBV7-9 and TRBJ1-5; D remains ambiguous. This CDR3 contains 12 residues. Germline V gene lookup returns CDR1 SEHNR and CDR2 FQNEAQ (reference sequence). V lost 4 bases to trimming and J lost 9 bases, with 10 bases between them. The DNA of the CDR3 is TGTGCCAGCAGCTACCGACTTGGGCCCCAGCATTTT. Translation gives CASSYRLGPQHF. The full variable domain, rest sourced from reference TRBV7-9 and TRBJ1-5, is DTGVSQNPRHKITKRGQNVTFRCDPISEHNRLYWYRQTLGQGPEFLTYFQNEAQLEKSRLLSDRFSAERPKGSFSTLEIQRTEQGDSAMYLCASSYRLGPQHFGDGTRLSIL.

The chain recombines TRBV30 with TRBJ1-2; 7 positions agree with TRBD1. Germline assignment: CDR1 GTSNPN and CDR2 SVGIG (reference sequence). CDR3 size: 13 residues. Trimming took 0 bases from V and 5 from J; bases not matched to a gene: 3. The CDR3 loop is CAWSVGQVYGYTF. The CDR3 nucleotides are TGTGCCTGGAGTGTCGGACAGGTTTATGGCTACACCTTC.

Ten or more counts support this clonotype. The chain carries TRBV7-2 and TRBJ2-7; D is undetermined. The V gene's germline CDR1 is SGHTA and CDR2 FQGNSA. This CDR3 spans 14 amino acids. V lost 1 base to trimming and J lost 4 bases, with 11 bases between them. The CDR3 DNA reads TGTGCCAGCAGCTTAGGGAGTAAAGGGTACGAGCAGTACTTC. The encoded protein is CASSLGSKGYEQYF.

The chain has TRBV11-2 and TRBJ1-1; D unclear. CDR3 length equals 12 residues. With 2 bases removed from V and 7 bases from J, the gap between germline ends came to 8 bases. The V gene's germline CDR1 is SGHAT and CDR2 FQNNGV. Written as DNA, the CDR3 is TGTGCCAGCAGCTTAAAAGGACGTGAAGCTTTCTTT. It codes for CASSLKGREAFF.

This clonotype has at least ten counts. V gene TRBV9 combines with J gene TRBJ2-7; D is possibly TRBD1 (5 bases). This CDR3 contains 14 residues. CDR1 is SGDLS and CDR2 is YYNGEE in the germline V gene. With 3 bases removed from V and 0 bases from J, the gap between germline ends came to 10 bases. In nucleotides, the CDR3 is TGTGCCAGCAGCGCTACAGGAGTCTCCTACGAGCAGTACTTC. Its translation: CASSATGVSYEQYF.

The table lists this clonotype with many counts. The J gene is TRBJ2-5, the V gene TRBV20-1, with TRBD2 identical over 9 bases. CDR3 length: 15 amino acids. CDR1 DFQATT and CDR2 SNEGSKA come from the germline V gene (reference sequence). The junction had 6 bases not matched to a gene; V was cut back by 0 bases and J by 4 bases. CDR3 in DNA: TGCAGTGCTAGAGATAGCGGGAGATTAGGAGAGACCCAGTACTTC. This translates into CSARDSGRLGETQYF.

This clonotype was counted many times. The V and J genes are TRBV6-1 and TRBJ2-5, with 7 bases lining up with TRBD2. The ends lost 6 bases at V and 2 bases at J; junction bases unmatched: 9. Germline assignment: CDR1 MNHNS and CDR2 SASEGT. The CDR3 consists of 15 residues. As DNA, the CDR3 is TGTGCCAGCAGCCCCCGTACAGCGGGGCAAGAGACCCAGTACTTC. This encodes CASSPRTAGQETQYF.